Each of the 3 T cell receptor beta chains below was sequenced from the same sample in a study of TIL therapy for anti-PD-1-resistant metastatic lung cancer. The immunoSEQ assay was v3. Assay: immunoSEQ multiplex PCR; the TCRdb copy retains only in-frame clones and omits some. This sample yields approximately 92,000 clones, of which around three fifths are seen a single time; 9.5% to 12% belongs to the top ten. Time point described: pre-treatment sample, taken before nivolumab and TIL therapy. Pleural nodules or supraclavicular lymph nodes made up most of the excised metastases sampled. This specimen consisted of tumor tissue, obtained at baseline. Every receptor here comes from a person between 30 and 80 years old with non-small cell lung cancer.

This chain connects TRBV29-1 to TRBJ2-3; D is undetermined. This CDR3 is 13 amino acids long. V shed 3 bases and J shed 1 base, with 8 bases lying between them. Germline V gene data show CDR1 as SQVTM and CDR2 as ANQGSEA. CDR3 nucleotide sequence: TGCAGCGTTGATGGGCCGGGCACAGATACGCAGTATTTT. Its translation is CSVDGPGTDTQYF.

The genes are TRBV9 and TRBJ1-4; D is uncertain. The germline CDR1 and CDR2 sequences are SGDLS and YYNGEE. Trimming took 4 bases from V and 4 from J, leaving 20 bases between them. This CDR3 spans 17 amino acids. The CDR3 bases are TGTGCCAGCAGCCCCACCGCGAGGGCGGTTAATAATGAAAAACTGTTTTTT. It yields the protein CASSPTARAVNNEKLFF.

The chain has TRBV28 and TRBJ2-7, with 12 bases aligning to TRBD1. Germline values: CDR1 MDHEN, CDR2 SYDVKM. The trim removed 9 bases at V and 6 bases at J, leaving 9 bases unmatched. CDR3 size: 14 residues. CDR3: CASIPGQGAFEQYF. DNA for the CDR3: TGTGCCAGTATCCCGGGACAGGGGGCTTTCGAGCAGTACTTC.